This T cell receptor (beta chain) was found in a study of long-term antiretroviral therapy in people with HIV. Losses at the gene ends were 3 bases for V and 3 bases for J; bases not matched to a gene: 3. Germline-derived CDR1 and CDR2 are SEHNR and FQNEAQ (reference sequence). The CDR3 extends over 16 amino acids. Overall study findings and caveats: Within the repertoire, clones expanded before ART were dominant at all time points.

Runs used v3.0 of the immunoSEQ assay and were done at survey level. For each individual sample, sequencing targeted about 40,000-55,000 T-cell genomes. Only in-frame clones appear in the TCRdb table, and some are missing; sequencing was by immunoSEQ multiplex PCR. Of 20,000 to 25,000 clones detected, around 85% appear once; the ten largest clones hold around 7.2%. This clone was picked up one time. Its antigen is unknown. The genes are TRBV7-9 and TRBJ2-1, with 12 bases that match TRBD2. The receptor was derived from a man aged 30-40 years with HIV. Sequencing used unsorted PBMCs, obtained 1.5 years after starting antiretroviral therapy. The CDR3: CASSLGTSGFYNEQFF. The CDR3 DNA reads as TGTGCCAGCAGCTTGGGGACTAGCGGGTTCTACAATGAGCAGTTCTTC.